The present TCR beta chain was sequenced within a study of T cells in Graves' hyperthyroidism and ophthalmopathy. There are a few counts of this clonotype. The CDR3 is made up of 18 amino acids. TCR beta CDR3 regions were amplified from RNA. Initially, a first-round RT-PCR of the TCR CDR3 employed the HTBI primer set. TCRdb reprocessed the multiplex PCR reads with MiXCR, giving one entry per CDR3 protein. The data contain roughly 720,000 distinct CDR3 sequences, 17% of them singletons. The chain employs TRBV3-2 and TRBJ1-5. TRBV3-2 is classified as a pseudogene. The sample comprised blood. This sequence originates from a man aged 45-65 years with Graves' hyperthyroidism. The CDR3: CASSQIRCPLYSNQPQHF. For the CDR3, the DNA is TGTGCCAGCAGCCAAATCAGATGCCCGCTATATAGCAATCAGCCCCAGCATTTT.